A selection of T cell receptor beta chains follows, all from one sample in a study of T cells in Graves' hyperthyroidism and ophthalmopathy. TCRdb fed the multiplex PCR reads into MiXCR, producing one record per CDR3 protein. Of around 400,000 distinct CDR3 sequences listed, roughly 13% are singletons. The sequenced sample was blood. The receptors here all came from a woman aged 18-29 years with Graves' hyperthyroidism. CDR3s include the opening cysteine and the closing phenylalanine or tryptophan. The order of the fields is D gene, clone size, V gene, J gene, CDR3 protein, CDR3 DNA. D genes are given only for firm matches. Size is stated for part of the rows, as once, few or many counts, or as a class when the clone is expanded.

.,many,TRBV5-1,TRBJ1-3,CASSLTGGSGNTIYF,TGCGCCAGCAGCTTGACGGGAGGGTCTGGAAACACCATATATTTT
TRBD2,many,TRBV12-3/TRBV12-4,TRBJ2-5,CASSFGRSQYF,TGTGCCAGCAGTTTCGGGAGGTCCCAGTACTTC
.,many,TRBV5-1,TRBJ2-7,CASSPPTGTYDEQYF,TGCGCCAGCAGCCCACCGACCGGGACATACGACGAGCAGTACTTC
.,many,TRBV7-9,TRBJ1-3,CASRGDFSGNTIYF,TGTGCCAGCAGGGGGGATTTCTCTGGAAACACCATATATTTT
.,many,TRBV9,TRBJ1-1,CASSVDGGDTEAFF,TGTGCCAGCAGCGTAGATGGGGGTGACACTGAAGCTTTCTTT
.,many,TRBV11-2,TRBJ2-3,CATARGGPTDTQYF,TGTGCCACGGCGAGGGGGGGACCCACAGATACGCAGTATTTT
TRBD2,many,TRBV7-8,TRBJ2-1,CASSLWGGSSYNEQFF,TGTGCCAGCAGCTTATGGGGGGGGAGCTCCTACAATGAGCAGTTCTTC
.,.,TRBV15,TRBJ1-1,CATSRGGYAGTEAFF,TGTGCCACCAGCAGAGGGGGGTACGCCGGCACTGAAGCTTTCTTT
.,many,TRBV6-6,TRBJ1-5,CASSYSYGDQPQHF,TGTGCCAGCAGTTACTCGTACGGAGATCAGCCCCAGCATTTT
.,.,TRBV5-1,TRBJ1-1,CASSLKLGTGPAMNTEAFF,TGCGCCAGCAGCCTTAAGCTAGGGACGGGACCCGCTATGAACACTGAAGCTTTCTTT
.,.,TRBV5-1,TRBJ1-5,CASSLEGHFDQPQHF,TGCGCCAGCAGCTTGGAGGGACATTTCGATCAGCCCCAGCATTTT
.,.,TRBV12-3/TRBV12-4,TRBJ1-1,CASRPGTGTEAFF,TGTGCCAGCAGGCCGGGGACGGGAACTGAAGCTTTCTTT
TRBD1,.,TRBV3-1,TRBJ1-6,CASSRDRSSPLHF,TGTGCCAGCAGTCGGGACAGAAGCTCACCCCTCCACTTT
.,many,TRBV24-1,TRBJ2-1,CATPLGEPQGSGSNEQFF,TGTGCCACCCCTTTGGGCGAACCCCAGGGCTCCGGGTCCAATGAGCAGTTCTTC
.,once,TRBV7-2,TRBJ2-7,CASSLLEVEQYF,TGTGCCAGCAGCCTTCTAGAGGTCGAGCAGTACTTC
.,.,TRBV18,TRBJ1-2,CASSRQVTNYGYTF,TGTGCCAGCTCACGACAGGTTACCAACTATGGCTACACCTTC
.,.,TRBV9,TRBJ1-3,CASSAATVSGNTIYF,TGTGCCAGCAGCGCAGCGACAGTCTCTGGAAACACCATATATTTT
.,few,TRBV12-3/TRBV12-4,TRBJ1-3,CASTRDTTGGNTIYF,TGTGCCAGCACCCGGGACACCACGGGGGGAAACACCATATATTTT
.,.,TRBV2,TRBJ1-5,CASRGGQMDSNQPQHF,TGTGCCAGCAGAGGAGGACAGATGGATAGCAATCAGCCCCAGCATTTT
TRBD2,many,TRBV28,TRBJ2-7,CASSLGASGSSEQYF,TGTGCCAGCAGTTTAGGCGCTAGCGGGAGCTCCGAGCAGTACTTC
.,few,TRBV18,TRBJ2-6,CASSLGRVGNSGANVLTF,TGTGCCAGCTCACTAGGACGAGTTGGAAACTCTGGGGCCAACGTCCTGACTTTC
TRBD1,few,TRBV5-1,TRBJ2-1,CASSLGRQGSSYNEQFF,TGCGCCAGCAGCTTGGGACGACAGGGGAGCTCCTACAATGAGCAGTTCTTC
TRBD1,.,TRBV6-5,TRBJ2-1,CASSNRQGTYNEQFF,TGTGCCAGCAGTAACCGACAGGGAACCTACAATGAGCAGTTCTTC
.,many,TRBV3-1,TRBJ1-1,CASRHGVMNTEAFF,TGTGCCAGCAGACACGGGGTCATGAACACTGAAGCTTTCTTT
.,few,TRBV9,TRBJ1-3,CASSVAPEVGNTIYF,TGTGCCAGCAGCGTAGCTCCGGAGGTAGGAAACACCATATATTTT
.,many,TRBV2,TRBJ1-5,CASTALWGSNQPQHF,TGTGCCAGCACGGCTTTGTGGGGGTCCAATCAGCCCCAGCATTTT
.,many,TRBV6-2/TRBV6-3,TRBJ2-3,CASSRTGFTDTQYF,TGTGCCAGCAGCAGGACGGGATTTACAGATACGCAGTATTTT
.,many,TRBV6-2/TRBV6-3,TRBJ1-1,CASRTVNTEAFF,TGTGCCAGCAGAACCGTAAACACTGAAGCTTTCTTT
TRBD2,many,TRBV12-3/TRBV12-4,TRBJ2-3,CASSLKETSDTQYF,TGTGCCAGCAGTTTAAAAGAGACTAGCGATACGCAGTATTTT
.,.,TRBV18,TRBJ2-7,CASPPLTGPGSEQYF,TGTGCCAGCCCACCCCTGACTGGTCCAGGGTCCGAGCAGTACTTC
.,many,TRBV20-1,TRBJ2-1,CSASGLDEQFF,TGCAGTGCTAGTGGTCTAGATGAGCAGTTCTTC
TRBD2,.,TRBV6-1,TRBJ2-5,CASSLAGVRAQYF,TGTGCCAGCAGTCTAGCGGGGGTAAGGGCCCAGTACTTC
.,many,TRBV18,TRBJ1-1,CASSPPLRETEAFF,TGTGCCAGCTCACCTCCCCTACGGGAGACTGAAGCTTTCTTT
.,few,TRBV19,TRBJ1-5,CASSIAGTKYSNQPQHF,TGTGCCAGTAGTATCGCCGGGACAAAATATAGCAATCAGCCCCAGCATTTT
.,many,TRBV14,TRBJ2-3,CASSQDTRTYTDTQYF,TGTGCCAGCAGCCAAGATACTAGGACCTACACAGATACGCAGTATTTT
.,.,TRBV29-1,TRBJ1-5,CSARAGVNQPQHF,TGCAGCGCCCGGGCCGGGGTCAATCAGCCCCAGCATTTT
TRBD1,many,TRBV2,TRBJ2-2,CASGGQIIPDPNTGELFF,TGTGCCAGCGGGGGACAGATAATCCCCGATCCGAACACCGGGGAGCTGTTTTTT
TRBD2,.,TRBV10-3,TRBJ2-7,CAISESPLAGGHPYEQYF,TGTGCCATCAGTGAGTCCCCACTAGCGGGAGGGCACCCCTACGAGCAGTACTTC
TRBD2,many,TRBV7-3,TRBJ2-3,CASSLLAGGRDTQYF,TGTGCCAGCAGCTTATTAGCGGGGGGGCGAGATACGCAGTATTTT
.,many,TRBV4-1,TRBJ2-7,CASSQGVDLYEQYF,TGCGCCAGCAGCCAAGGTGTTGACCTTTACGAGCAGTACTTC
.,many,TRBV20-1,TRBJ1-5,CSAARGPNQPQHF,TGCAGTGCGGCCAGGGGCCCCAATCAGCCCCAGCATTTT
.,many,TRBV12-3/TRBV12-4,TRBJ2-1,CASSFAYNEQFF,TGTGCCAGCAGTTTCGCTTACAATGAGCAGTTCTTC
TRBD2,.,TRBV5-1,TRBJ2-1,CASSRTSGYNEQFF,TGCGCCAGCAGCCGGACTAGCGGGTACAATGAGCAGTTCTTC
.,many,TRBV28,TRBJ1-4,CASHDSYNEKLFF,TGTGCCAGTCACGACAGCTATAATGAAAAACTGTTTTTT
TRBD2,once,TRBV7-2,TRBJ2-1,CASSPLTSLVSNEQFF,TGTGCCAGCAGCCCCCTGACTAGCCTAGTATCCAATGAGCAGTTCTTC
.,many,TRBV6-2/TRBV6-3,TRBJ2-1,CASSTRRFEQFF,TGTGCCAGCAGTACCCGACGCTTTGAGCAGTTCTTC
TRBD1,.,TRBV4-1,TRBJ1-6,CASSHGLIGTENSPLHF,TGCGCCAGCAGCCACGGGCTGATCGGGACAGAGAATTCACCCCTCCACTTT
TRBD2,.,TRBV20-1,TRBJ2-2,CSARGSSSGGLPGELFF,TGCAGTGCTAGAGGCTCGAGTAGCGGGGGTCTCCCCGGGGAGCTGTTTTTT
TRBD1,many,TRBV18,TRBJ1-2,CASSPEQGAGDGGYTF,TGTGCCAGCTCACCGGAACAGGGGGCCGGAGATGGGGGCTACACCTTC
.,.,TRBV6-2/TRBV6-3,TRBJ2-3,CASTQGGPSADTQYF,TGTGCCAGCACCCAGGGGGGGCCTAGCGCAGATACGCAGTATTTT
TRBD2,many,TRBV6-1,TRBJ2-7,CATDPTIGSGRALYEQYF,TGTGCCACCGATCCGACGATTGGGAGCGGGAGAGCCCTCTACGAGCAGTACTTC
.,many,TRBV20-1,TRBJ2-1,CSASDSLKSSYNEQFF,TGCAGTGCTTCGGACAGCCTGAAGAGCTCCTACAATGAGCAGTTCTTC
.,many,TRBV2,TRBJ2-5,CASSEHERRTQYF,TGTGCCAGCAGTGAGCATGAGCGCCGAACCCAGTACTTC
.,many,TRBV9,TRBJ2-1,CASSVGTASNEQFF,TGTGCCAGCAGCGTAGGAACTGCCAGCAATGAGCAGTTCTTC
.,many,TRBV27,TRBJ2-7,CASSLPGSEQYF,TGTGCCAGCAGTTTACCGGGTTCCGAGCAGTACTTC
TRBD2,many,TRBV5-4,TRBJ2-2,CASSQSGMGTGELFF,TGTGCCAGCAGCCAGAGCGGGATGGGGACCGGGGAGCTGTTTTTT
TRBD2,many,TRBV10-3,TRBJ2-7,CAISRLAGADEQYF,TGTGCCATCAGTCGACTAGCGGGAGCGGACGAGCAGTACTTC
.,many,TRBV3-1,TRBJ1-5,CASSQDTLGNQPQHF,TGTGCCAGCAGCCAAGATACGCTAGGCAATCAGCCCCAGCATTTT
TRBD2,many,TRBV18,TRBJ2-3,CASSPLASGTRDTQYF,TGTGCCAGCTCACCACTCGCTAGCGGGACCCGGGATACGCAGTATTTT